This TCR beta chain emerged from a study of blood T cell repertoires in COVID-19. Study as a whole: The United States, Italy and Spain were the sources of the acute and convalescent COVID-19 samples. PBMCs, B-cell-depleted T cells, or T cells provided the cDNA or gDNA that made up the material.

Symptom resolution, clearance, or two negative PCRs marked the recovered donors of Cohort 3. Generated by immunoSEQ multiplex PCR, the TCRdb table keeps only in-frame clones and is missing some. The data contain about 380,000 clones, more than 75% of them singletons. The CDR3 has 14 amino acids. J gave up 7 bases and V 5 bases, and 8 bases lay outside the gene matches. In germline, CDR1 is MRHNA, CDR2 SNTAGT. The sequenced material came from PBMCs or T cells enriched from blood (not recorded which). The receptor comes from a young woman who had recovered from COVID-19. The gene calls are TRBV6-4 and TRBJ1-2; 9 bases are a match to TRBD1. The CDR3, as DNA: TGTGCCAGCAGTCCCCAACAGGGGGCATTTGGCTACACCTTC. Amino acids: CASSPQQGAFGYTF.